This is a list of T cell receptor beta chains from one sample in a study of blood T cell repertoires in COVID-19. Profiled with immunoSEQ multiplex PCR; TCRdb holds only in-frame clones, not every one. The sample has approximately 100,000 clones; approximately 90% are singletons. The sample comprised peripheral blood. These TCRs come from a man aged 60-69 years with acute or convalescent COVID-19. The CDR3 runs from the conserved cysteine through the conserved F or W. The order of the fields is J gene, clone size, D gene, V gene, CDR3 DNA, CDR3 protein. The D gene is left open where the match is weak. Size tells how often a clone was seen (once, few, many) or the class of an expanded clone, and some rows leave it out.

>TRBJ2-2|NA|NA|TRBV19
TGTGCCAGTACCCCGGCCAGGCAAACGAACACCGGGGAGCTGTTTTTT
CASTPARQTNTGELFF
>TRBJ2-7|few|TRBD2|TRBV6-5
TGTGCCAGCAAACTAGCGGGGGCCTACGAGCAGTACTTC
CASKLAGAYEQYF
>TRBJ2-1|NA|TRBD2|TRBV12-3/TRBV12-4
TGTGCCAGCAGTAGCCGGGAGGGCCGGGTCTTC
CASSSREGRVF
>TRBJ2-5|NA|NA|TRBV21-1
TGTGCCAGCAGCAAAGGGGGGCAGTTACAAGAGACCCAGTACTTC
CASSKGGQLQETQYF
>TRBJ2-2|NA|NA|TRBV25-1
TGTGCCAGCAGTTTGGGCGGGTGGACCGGGGAGCTGTTTTTT
CASSLGGWTGELFF
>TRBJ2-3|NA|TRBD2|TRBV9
TGTGCCAGCAGCGTAGCTCCTAGCGGTACAGATACGCAGTATTTT
CASSVAPSGTDTQYF
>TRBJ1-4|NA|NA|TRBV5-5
TGTGCCAGCAGCTTGGTGCAGGGATCTAATGAAAAACTGTTTTTT
CASSLVQGSNEKLFF
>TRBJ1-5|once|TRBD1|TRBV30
TGTGCCTGGAGTTCGCGGGACAGGGGGTGGCAGCCCCAGCATTTT
CAWSSRDRGWQPQHF
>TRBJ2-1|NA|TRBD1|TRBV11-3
TGTGCCAGCAGCTTAGAAGGGTGGGCCCGGGACAGTCCTACGGATGAGCAGTTCTTC
CASSLEGWARDSPTDEQFF
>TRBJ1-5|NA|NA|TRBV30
TGTGCCTGGAGTGTCTTAGGACTGTCCAATCAGCCCCAGCATTTT
CAWSVLGLSNQPQHF
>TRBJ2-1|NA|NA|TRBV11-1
TGTGCCAGCAGCTCTAAGTGGGGTCAGGGGGAGCAGTTCTTC
CASSSKWGQGEQFF
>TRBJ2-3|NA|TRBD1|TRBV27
TGTGCCGGCCCACTGCAGGGGGCCCTTAGCACAGATACGCAGTATTTT
CAGPLQGALSTDTQYF
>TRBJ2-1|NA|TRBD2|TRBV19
TGTGCCAGTAGTGGACTAGCGGGACGCTCCTACAATGAGCAGTTCTTC
CASSGLAGRSYNEQFF
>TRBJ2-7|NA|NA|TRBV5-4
TGTGCCAGCAGCTTGGTGCGACTGAAGAAAGCCTACGAGCAGTACTTC
CASSLVRLKKAYEQYF
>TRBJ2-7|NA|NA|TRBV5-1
TGCGCCAGCAGCACAGGCGACCGCTCACCCGCCTACGAGCAGTACTTC
CASSTGDRSPAYEQYF
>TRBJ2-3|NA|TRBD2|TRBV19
TGTGCCAGTAGTAAGTCCCCACCCGGGACTAGCGCTGCAGATACGCAGTATTTT
CASSKSPPGTSAADTQYF
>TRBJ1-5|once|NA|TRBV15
TGTGCCACCAGCAGAGATCAAGGGGCTCAGCCCCAGCATTTT
CATSRDQGAQPQHF
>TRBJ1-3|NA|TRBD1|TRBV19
TGTGCCAGTAGGCCCGGACAGGGGAACACCATATATTTT
CASRPGQGNTIYF
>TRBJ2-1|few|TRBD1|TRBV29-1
TGCAGCGTGGACCGGGACAGGGGCTACAATGAGCAGTTCTTC
CSVDRDRGYNEQFF
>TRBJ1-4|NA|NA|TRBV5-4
TGTGCCAGCAGCCTCGGCCCAGGGAGGGAAAAACTGTTTTTT
CASSLGPGREKLFF
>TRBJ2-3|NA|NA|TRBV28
TGTGCCAGCAGTTCGGGACTTAACACAGATACGCAGTATTTT
CASSSGLNTDTQYF
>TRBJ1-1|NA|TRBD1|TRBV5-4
TGTGCCAGCAGCCCGACAGGGAGACAGAACACTGAAGCTTTCTTT
CASSPTGRQNTEAFF
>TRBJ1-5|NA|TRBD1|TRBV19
TGTGCCAGTAGTATTGTCCGATATGGACAGGGACCGGATAGCAATCAGCCCCAGCATTTT
CASSIVRYGQGPDSNQPQHF
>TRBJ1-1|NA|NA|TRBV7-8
TGTGCCAGCAGCTTAGCTCGGGGAACTGAAGCTTTCTTT
CASSLARGTEAFF
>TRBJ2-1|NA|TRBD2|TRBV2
TGTGCCAGCAGTGATAGTCTTACTAGCGGGCGAGGCTACAATGAGCAGTTCTTC
CASSDSLTSGRGYNEQFF
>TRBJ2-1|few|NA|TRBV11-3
TGTGCCAGCAGCTTAGCCGTGGACAAACCGGCGCAGTTCTTC
CASSLAVDKPAQFF
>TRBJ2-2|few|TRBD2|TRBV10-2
TGCGCCAGCAGTGTGACTAGCGGGAGGGGCGGGGAGCTGTTTTTT
CASSVTSGRGGELFF
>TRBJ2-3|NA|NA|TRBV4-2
TGTGCCAGCAGCCAAGTGTCCACTAGCATGGGCACAGATACGCAGTATTTT
CASSQVSTSMGTDTQYF
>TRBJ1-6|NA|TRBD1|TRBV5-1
TGCGCCAGCAGCCCGGAGGGGGCAGGCAATTCACCCCTCCACTTT
CASSPEGAGNSPLHF
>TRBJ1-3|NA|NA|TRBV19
TGTGCCAGTACAGGGTTTCTTATCGGAAACACCATATATTTT
CASTGFLIGNTIYF
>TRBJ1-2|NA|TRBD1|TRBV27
TGTGCCAGCGCCCGGGACAGGGGGAACTATGGCTACACCTTC
CASARDRGNYGYTF
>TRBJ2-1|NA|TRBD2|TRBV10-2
TGCGCCAGCAGTTCTGGACTAGCGGGGGGCTCCTACAATGAGCAGTTCTTC
CASSSGLAGGSYNEQFF
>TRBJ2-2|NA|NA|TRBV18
TGTGCCAGCTCACGGCGTATTGGGCAGATAAACACCGGGGAGCTGTTTTTT
CASSRRIGQINTGELFF
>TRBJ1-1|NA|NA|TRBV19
TGTGCCAGTAGTATACAGGGTAGCACTGAAGCTTTCTTT
CASSIQGSTEAFF
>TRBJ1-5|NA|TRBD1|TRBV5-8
TGTGCCAGCAGCTTGGAGCAGGGGGCGCAACCCCAGCATTTT
CASSLEQGAQPQHF
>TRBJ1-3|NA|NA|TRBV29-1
TGCAGCGCGTTAACCAACCATCAATCTTTAAGAATAGACGGAGGCCCTGGAAACACCATATATTTT
CSALTNHQSLRIDGGPGNTIYF
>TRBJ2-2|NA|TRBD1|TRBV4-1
TGCGCCAGCAGCCAAGATCTGAGGACAGGGTGGGTCGGGCACGAGGCCGGGGAGCTGTTTTTT
CASSQDLRTGWVGHEAGELFF
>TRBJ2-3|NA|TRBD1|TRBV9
TGTGCCAGCAGCGTAGCTGGGACAGGGGGCGCGGGTAGCGGGAGAGGGGTTCGCGCAGATACGCAGTATTTT
CASSVAGTGGAGSGRGVRADTQYF
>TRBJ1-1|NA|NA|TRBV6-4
TGTGCCAGCAGTCCTGAGACAGACACTGAAGCTTTCTTT
CASSPETDTEAFF
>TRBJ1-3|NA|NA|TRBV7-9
TGTGCCAGCAGCAATACAGGGATTGCTGGAAACACCATATATTTT
CASSNTGIAGNTIYF
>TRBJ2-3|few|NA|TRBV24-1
TGTGCCACCAGTGATTTGGCGACAGGAGGCACAGATACGCAGTATTTT
CATSDLATGGTDTQYF
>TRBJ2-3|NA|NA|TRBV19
TGTGCCAGTAGTTTTCAGAGCACAGATACGCAGTATTTT
CASSFQSTDTQYF
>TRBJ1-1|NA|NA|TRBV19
TGTGCCAGGTTACAGCCGAACACTGAAGCTTTCTTT
CARLQPNTEAFF
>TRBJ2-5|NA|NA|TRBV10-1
TGCGCCAGCAGTGCAACAGGGTCCGGTAAAGAGACCCAGTACTTC
CASSATGSGKETQYF
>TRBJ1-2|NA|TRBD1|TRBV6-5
TGTGCCAGCAGACCTGACAGGGCCAATGGCTACACCTTC
CASRPDRANGYTF
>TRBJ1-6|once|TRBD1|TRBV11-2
TGTGCCAGCAGGGAGAGACAGGGTCGCTCCTATAATTCACCCCTCCACTTT
CASRERQGRSYNSPLHF